This T cell receptor beta chain emerged from a study of cytomegalovirus exposure and HLA in healthy donors. The overall study: About 85 million unique TCRs from HLA-typed donors were held in an early release of data.

The CDR3 runs to 17 residues. Trimming removed 0 bases from V and 1 base from J, with 16 bases in between. Germline V gives CDR1 SGDLS, CDR2 YYNGEE. Study-wide results and limits: The authors later found HLA-associated TCR beta chains more clonally expanded than equally common others.

Note on this clone: Its antigen is undetermined.

With 60 Vbeta and 13 Jbeta primers, the PCR was carried out. TCRdb keeps only in-frame clones here, not all; method: immunoSEQ multiplex PCR. The table has 65,000 to 90,000 clones, 70% to 80% seen once. The sample consisted of PBMCs. This chain uses TRBV9 with TRBJ1-1; D gene ambiguous. The receptor was isolated from a man younger than 40 in good health and CMV-seronegative. The CDR3 DNA follows: TGTGCCAGCAGCGTAGACTTAGGACTTGGGCAGAACACTGAAGCTTTCTTT. As protein: CASSVDLGLGQNTEAFF.